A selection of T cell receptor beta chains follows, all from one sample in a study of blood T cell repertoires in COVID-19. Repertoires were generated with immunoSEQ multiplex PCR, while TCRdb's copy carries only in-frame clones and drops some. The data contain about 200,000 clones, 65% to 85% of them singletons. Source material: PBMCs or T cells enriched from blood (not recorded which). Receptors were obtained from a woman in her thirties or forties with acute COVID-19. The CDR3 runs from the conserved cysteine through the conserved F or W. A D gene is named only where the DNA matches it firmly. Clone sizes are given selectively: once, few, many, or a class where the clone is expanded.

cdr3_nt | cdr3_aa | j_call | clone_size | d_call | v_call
TGTGCCTGGTCCAATTGGAGGGGGGGATCACCCCTCCACTTT | CAWSNWRGGSPLHF | TRBJ1-6 | - | - | TRBV30
TGTGCCTGGGGAAAGCGGGGAGGGGATGAGCAGTTCTTC | CAWGKRGGDEQFF | TRBJ2-1 | - | TRBD2 | TRBV30
TGTGCCAGCAGCCAATGGAGCGGTATGAACACTGAAGCTTTCTTT | CASSQWSGMNTEAFF | TRBJ1-1 | few | - | TRBV3-1/TRBV3-2
TGTGCCAGCAGGGAGGGCAGCTCCTACAATGAGCAGTTCTTC | CASREGSSYNEQFF | TRBJ2-1 | - | - | TRBV2
TGTGCCAGCACCCCCCCAAGGGGTGTGTCCTACAATGAGCAGTTCTTC | CASTPPRGVSYNEQFF | TRBJ2-1 | - | - | TRBV7-2
TGTGCCAGCAGCCAAGGGGGGGCCGATGGCTACACCTTC | CASSQGGADGYTF | TRBJ1-2 | - | - | TRBV16
TGTGCCAGCAGACTAGGGACAGGCACTGAAGCTTTCTTT | CASRLGTGTEAFF | TRBJ1-1 | - | TRBD1 | TRBV27
TGTGCTAGCAGCTTTTCCCAGGGTGGGTACGAGCAGTACTTC | CASSFSQGGYEQYF | TRBJ2-7 | - | - | TRBV7-7
TGTGCCAGCAGCCCGACTTCAGCCAAAAACATTCAGTACTTC | CASSPTSAKNIQYF | TRBJ2-4 | - | - | TRBV28
TGCGCCACCCCGGGACAGTTCTCCTACGAGCAGTACTTC | CATPGQFSYEQYF | TRBJ2-7 | - | TRBD1 | TRBV5-1
TGTGCCAGCAGTTTACAGGGGCGCTCCTATGGCTACACCTTC | CASSLQGRSYGYTF | TRBJ1-2 | - | - | TRBV28
TGTGCCACCCAGGACGGGGTTAAAGAAAAACTGTTTTTT | CATQDGVKEKLFF | TRBJ1-4 | - | - | TRBV28
TGTGCCAGCAGTTTACAGGGGACTAGCGGAAGTCCCTCCCCTGGGACCCAGTACTTC | CASSLQGTSGSPSPGTQYF | TRBJ2-5 | - | TRBD2 | TRBV27
TGTGCCAGCAGTTACTCTGGGAGGGGGGGAACTGAAGCTTTCTTT | CASSYSGRGGTEAFF | TRBJ1-1 | - | - | TRBV6-5
TGTGCCAGCAGCTCCGGGACTAGCGGGGTAGGGACCCAGTACTTC | CASSSGTSGVGTQYF | TRBJ2-5 | - | TRBD2 | TRBV11-3
TGCGCCAGCAGCCAGAGACAGGGGCATGTCGGGGAGCTGTTTTTT | CASSQRQGHVGELFF | TRBJ2-2 | - | TRBD1 | TRBV5-1
TGTGCCAGCACCTTAGGGGGGGGCAGGGAGACCCAGTACTTC | CASTLGGGRETQYF | TRBJ2-5 | - | - | TRBV7-2
TGTGCCAGCAGTGTCGGAGCAGGGGCGGGGGCAGATACGCAGTATTTT | CASSVGAGAGADTQYF | TRBJ2-3 | - | - | TRBV6-1
TGTGCCAGCAGTGGATGGGGCAGCTCGAACACCGGGGAGCTGTTTTTT | CASSGWGSSNTGELFF | TRBJ2-2 | - | - | TRBV6-1
TGCAGCGCACAGGGACAGGCCGCAACTAATGAAAAACTGTTTTTT | CSAQGQAATNEKLFF | TRBJ1-4 | - | TRBD1 | TRBV29-1
TGTGCCAGCAGTTACGCGGGTTCACCCCTCCACTTT | CASSYAGSPLHF | TRBJ1-6 | - | - | TRBV6-5
TGTGCCAGCAGTGAAGGAGGGGGCGCCTTTTCGTATGGCTACACCTTC | CASSEGGGAFSYGYTF | TRBJ1-2 | - | TRBD1 | TRBV6-1
TGCGCCAGCAGCTTGGGGACCGGGACAGATGAAAAACTGTTTTTT | CASSLGTGTDEKLFF | TRBJ1-4 | - | TRBD1 | TRBV5-1
TGCGCCAGCAGTGTGGAGACGAACACTGAAGCTTTCTTT | CASSVETNTEAFF | TRBJ1-1 | - | - | TRBV5-1
TGTGCCAGCAGTGAGGGGAAGAGGGTAATGTACGAGCAGTACTTC | CASSEGKRVMYEQYF | TRBJ2-7 | - | - | TRBV6-1
TGCGCCAGCAGCGCGCGGCCCAGGGGGCGTAATGAAGCTTTCTTT | CASSARPRGRNEAFF | TRBJ1-1 | - | TRBD1 | TRBV5-1
TGTGCCAGCCTAAAGGGAGGAGGGGTGACTGGCTACACCTTC | CASLKGGGVTGYTF | TRBJ1-2 | once | - | TRBV6-5
TGTGCCAGCACCCCAGTCGTGAAGAACACTGAAGCTTTCTTT | CASTPVVKNTEAFF | TRBJ1-1 | few | - | TRBV28
TGTGCCAGCTCACCAGACCAAACAGGGGTGGAGGAAAAACTGTTTTTT | CASSPDQTGVEEKLFF | TRBJ1-4 | - | TRBD1 | TRBV18
TGTGCCTGGGCACAGGGGCCAGAGACCCAGTACTTC | CAWAQGPETQYF | TRBJ2-5 | once | TRBD1 | TRBV30
TGTGCCAGCAGTTTAGGCGGGACGCTTAATCAGCCCCAGCATTTT | CASSLGGTLNQPQHF | TRBJ1-5 | - | - | TRBV28
TGTGCCAGCAGCCACGCGGGACAGGGGTATCAGCCCCAGCATTTT | CASSHAGQGYQPQHF | TRBJ1-5 | - | TRBD1 | TRBV6-2/TRBV6-3
TGCAGTGCTAGCAGCGACTACGAGCAGTACTTC | CSASSDYEQYF | TRBJ2-7 | - | - | TRBV20-1
TGTGCCTGGAGTGACTCCGGGACACTCTACGGCCCGCGCCACTTT | CAWSDSGTLYGPRHF | TRBJ1-6 | - | - | TRBV30
TGTGCCACCAGCAGAGTAACGGGCAGGGGGCTGTACGAGCAGTACTTC | CATSRVTGRGLYEQYF | TRBJ2-7 | once | TRBD1 | TRBV15
TGTGCCAGCTCACCTCGTATGGGGACAGGGGGATACTCACCCCTCCACTTT | CASSPRMGTGGYSPLHF | TRBJ1-6 | - | TRBD1 | TRBV18
TGTGCCAGTAGTATAGATCTGTTGGGGAACAGGGTGAGGCAGTTCTTC | CASSIDLLGNRVRQFF | TRBJ2-1 | - | - | TRBV19
TGTGCCAGCAGCTACATCAAACCGGGACAGGGATCCGAGCAGTACTTC | CASSYIKPGQGSEQYF | TRBJ2-7 | - | TRBD1 | TRBV27
TGTGCCTGGAGTGGACTAGCGGGACGCACAGATACGCAGTATTTT | CAWSGLAGRTDTQYF | TRBJ2-3 | - | TRBD2 | TRBV30
TGTGCCAGCAGCGTTGGGACAGCAACTAATGAAAAACTGTTTTTT | CASSVGTATNEKLFF | TRBJ1-4 | - | TRBD1 | TRBV9
TGTGCCAGCAGAAGGGGCAACGAAGCTTTCTTT | CASRRGNEAFF | TRBJ1-1 | - | - | TRBV9
TGCGCCAGCAGAAGGGACAGATCTCGCTATGGCTACACCTTC | CASRRDRSRYGYTF | TRBJ1-2 | - | TRBD1 | TRBV5-1
TGTGCCAGCAGTGAAATACGCGGGAATCAGCCCCAGCATTTT | CASSEIRGNQPQHF | TRBJ1-5 | - | - | TRBV6-1
TGTGCCACCAGTCGGCAGGGCCCCTACAATGAGCAGTTCTTC | CATSRQGPYNEQFF | TRBJ2-1 | - | - | TRBV24-1
TGTGCCACCAGTGGTCGGGGGGCGATCTCTGGGGCCAACGTCCTGACTTTC | CATSGRGAISGANVLTF | TRBJ2-6 | - | - | TRBV24-1
TGTGCCAGCTCACCGGGGTCGGGGATCTACTCTGGAAACACCATATATTTT | CASSPGSGIYSGNTIYF | TRBJ1-3 | - | - | TRBV18
TGTGCCAGCAGTTTATCAGGAGGGCTCGGCTACACCTTC | CASSLSGGLGYTF | TRBJ1-2 | - | - | TRBV27
TGTGCCAGCAGCTTGCGTAATCAGCCCCAGCATTTT | CASSLRNQPQHF | TRBJ1-5 | - | - | TRBV5-8
TGTGCCAGCAGCAACGGCCGAACAGGGGTTGAGCAGTTCTTC | CASSNGRTGVEQFF | TRBJ2-1 | - | TRBD1 | TRBV7-3